One and the same sample provided the 26 T cell receptor beta chains below, sequenced in a study of cytomegalovirus exposure and HLA in healthy donors. The PCR made use of 60 Vbeta and 13 Jbeta primers. The protocol was immunoSEQ multiplex PCR, while the TCRdb copy is restricted to in-frame clones and leaves out a portion. The table records some 91,000 clones, roughly 80% of them present only once. The sequencing input was PBMCs. The receptors derive from a man aged 40-49 years in good health and CMV-seronegative.

A note on this clone: The sample holds other DNA sequences that translate to the same CDR3. V gene TRBV7-9 combines with J gene TRBJ2-1; D gene uncertain. V lost 2 bases and J lost 6, with 14 bases in between. The CDR3 spans 15 residues. Germline lookup yields CDR1 SEHNR and CDR2 FQNEAQ (reference sequence). The CDR3 is CASSLSPARVNEQFF. For the CDR3, the DNA is TGTGCCAGCAGCTTATCCCCCGCCCGAGTCAATGAGCAGTTCTTC.

This chain connects TRBV7-9 to TRBJ2-1; 7 nucleotides match TRBD2. The trim removed 10 bases at V and 3 bases at J, leaving 9 bases unmatched. This CDR3 comprises 14 residues. Germline V gives CDR1 SEHNR, CDR2 FQNEAQ (reference sequence). CDR3 DNA sequence: TGTGCCACCAGTCCGGGACTACTCTACAATGAGCAGTTCTTC. Residues: CATSPGLLYNEQFF.

This clone was seen a single time. The chain carries TRBV6-5 and TRBJ1-5, with no clear D. Germline CDR1 reads MNHEY; CDR2 reads SVGAGI. There are 14 residues in the CDR3. Trimming left V 5 bases short and J 0 bases short, with 8 bases between. CDR3 amino acids: CASSGQSSNQPQHF. The CDR3 DNA sequence: TGTGCCAGCAGTGGGCAGAGTAGCAATCAGCCCCAGCATTTT.

The rearrangement uses TRBV5-1 and TRBJ2-7, with D uncertain. The V end lost 3 bases, the J end lost 3 bases, and 16 bases lay between the germline ends. The CDR3 consists of 15 residues. Germline V gene sequence: CDR1 SGHRS, CDR2 YFSETQ. This CDR3 reads CASSSTLGQRYEQYF. DNA of the CDR3: TGCGCCAGCAGCTCTACGTTAGGCCAGCGCTACGAGCAGTACTTC. The full variable domain, in which reference TRBV5-1 and TRBJ2-7 provide the parts outside the CDR3, is KAGVTQTPRYLIKTRGQQVTLSCSPISGHRSVSWYQQTPGQGLQFLFEYFSETQRNKGNFPGRFSGRQFSNSRSEMNVSTLELGDSALYLCASSSTLGQRYEQYFGPGTRLTVT.

The gene calls are TRBV2 and TRBJ1-4, with D possibly matching TRBD1 (5 bases). Germline V lookup: CDR1 SNHLY, CDR2 FYNNEI. V gave up 5 bases and J gave up 0 bases, with 13 bases separating them. CDR3 length: 16 residues. CDR3 sequence reads: CASSTTGGSTNEKLFF. The CDR3 DNA reads TGTGCCAGCAGTACTACAGGTGGCTCAACTAATGAAAAACTGTTTTTT.

The chain employs TRBV19 and TRBJ1-4; a weak D match, TRBD1 (5 bases). From germline, CDR1 is LNHDA and CDR2 SQIVND (reference sequence). V lost 5 bases to trimming and J lost 1 base, with 11 bases between them. CDR3 length equals 15 residues. DNA of the CDR3: TGTGCCAGTAGTGTAGGGGCGCGAACTAATGAAAAACTGTTTTTT. This codes for CASSVGARTNEKLFF.

This clone occurred once. The chain employs TRBV29-1 and TRBJ1-2; D is ambiguous. Per germline, CDR1 SQVTM and CDR2 ANQGSEA. Between the trimmed V and J ends, which lost 3 bases and 4 bases, there was a span of 15 bases. This CDR3 comprises 14 residues. The CDR3 spells CSVENRVSSYGYTF. The CDR3 DNA is TGCAGCGTTGAGAACCGAGTAAGTAGCTATGGCTACACCTTC.

The table lists this clone with a few counts. The rearrangement links TRBV15 to TRBJ2-1; a weak D match, TRBD2 (5 bases). The CDR3 has 14 residues. V dropped 0 bases and J dropped 10 bases, with 13 bases sitting between them. Germline V gene data show CDR1 as LNHNV and CDR2 as YYDKDF (reference sequence). This CDR3 reads CATSRETVSGEQFF. The CDR3 DNA sequence: TGTGCCACCAGCAGAGAGACTGTCTCGGGGGAGCAGTTCTTC.

This chain connects TRBV19 to TRBJ2-1, with D perhaps TRBD2 (6 bases). V was cut by 5 bases and J by 0 bases, with 14 bases left in between. The germline gives CDR1 LNHDA, CDR2 SQIVND (reference sequence). The CDR3 consists of 16 residues. In DNA form, the CDR3 reads TGTGCCAGTAGTTACATTAGCGGTTTCTCCTACAATGAGCAGTTCTTC. Its translation is CASSYISGFSYNEQFF.

This clone was detected only a few times. Compared with germline, one end of the junction differs, possibly owing to a read error. The chain employs TRBV29-1 and TRBJ1-1; D possibly corresponds to TRBD1 (5 bases). This CDR3 region has 12 residues. CDR1 SQVTM and CDR2 ANQGSEA come from the germline V gene. CDR3 loop: CSVSREGTQAFF. CDR3 sequence (DNA): TGCAGCGTCTCCAGGGAAGGCACTCAAGCTTTCTTT.

The chain employs TRBV6-5 and TRBJ2-2; TRBD2 is a possible D gene (5 bases). This CDR3 has 15 amino acids. Germline V CDR1 and CDR2: MNHEY, SVGAGI. Trimming removed 7 bases at V and 4 bases at J, with 16 bases between. The CDR3 bases are TGTGCCAGCAACCGGATGAGGGTGGGCACCGGGGAGCTGTTTTTT. Translated: CASNRMRVGTGELFF.

This chain links TRBV4-2 with TRBJ2-1, with 13 bases matching TRBD2. The CDR3 is made up of 18 amino acids. Trimming took 4 bases from V and 3 from J; bases not matched to a gene: 9. Germline values: CDR1 LGHNA, CDR2 YNFKEQ. Written as DNA, the CDR3 is TGTGCCAGCAGCCCAAGGCCAAGGACTAGCGGGAGCTACAATGAGCAGTTCTTC. It specifies CASSPRPRTSGSYNEQFF.

The V and J genes are TRBV9 and TRBJ1-2, with TRBD1 identical over 7 bases. Unmatched junction bases numbered 7, after V lost 4 bases and J lost 4 bases. This CDR3 comprises 14 residues. CDR1 and CDR2 from the germline V gene are SGDLS and YYNGEE. The CDR3 sequence: CASSPDGQAYGYTF. The CDR3 DNA reads as TGTGCCAGCAGCCCCGACGGACAGGCCTATGGCTACACCTTC.

This clone was counted a single time. V is TRBV7-3 and J is TRBJ2-7, with D maybe TRBD1 (6 bases). V lost 3 bases and J 5 bases, leaving 8 bases between the germline ends. CDR3 length equals 12 residues. Germline V gene data show CDR1 as SGHTA and CDR2 as FQGTGA. This chain's CDR3 is CASSFTGNEQYF. The CDR3 DNA follows: TGTGCCAGCAGCTTCACAGGGAACGAGCAGTACTTC.

The chain uses TRBV11-2 and TRBJ2-1, with 9 bases matching TRBD2. This CDR3 contains 15 residues. Per germline, CDR1 SGHAT and CDR2 FQNNGV. J lost 6 bases, V lost 2 bases, and 5 bases had no gene match. CDR3 nucleotides: TGTGCCAGCAGCTTACGACTAGCGGAGCTCAATGAGCAGTTCTTC. Translating it yields CASSLRLAELNEQFF.

The chain carries TRBV6-5 and TRBJ1-3; 9 positions agree with TRBD1. The V segment lost 6 bases and the J segment 0 bases; nucleotides outside the gene matches: 3. Germline assignment: CDR1 MNHEY and CDR2 SVGAGI. CDR3 length: 15 residues. Here the CDR3 reads CASRGQGSSGNTIYF. CDR3 DNA: TGTGCCAGCAGAGGACAGGGGAGCTCTGGAAACACCATATATTTT.

The chain uses TRBV5-1 and TRBJ2-3; 7 nucleotides align to TRBD2. This CDR3 has 13 residues. CDR1 and CDR2 from the germline V gene are SGHRS and YFSETQ. The trim removed 0 bases at V and 10 bases at J, leaving 5 bases unmatched. The CDR3: CASSLVGGGAQYF. DNA of the CDR3: TGCGCCAGCAGCTTGGTGGGCGGGGGAGCGCAGTATTTT.

This clone was recorded only once. The rearrangement links TRBV27 to TRBJ2-2; 10 bases align to TRBD1. J was trimmed by 6 bases and V by 4 bases; bases with no gene match: 5. Germline assignment: CDR1 MNHEY and CDR2 SMNVEV (reference sequence). This CDR3 is 15 amino acids long. CDR3: CASSSGTGVSGELFF. As DNA, the CDR3 is TGTGCCAGCAGTTCCGGGACAGGGGTATCCGGGGAGCTGTTTTTT.

This chain uses TRBV6-7 with TRBJ2-5, with TRBD2 identical over 12 bases. Matching the DNA end better, TRBJ2-7 makes the J call doubtful. TRBV6-7 is classed as an ORF, of uncertain function. CDR3 length equals 16 residues. CDR3 protein: CASSGRLAGEIYEQYF. Written as DNA, the CDR3 is TGTGCCAGCTCCGGACGACTAGCGGGAGAGATCTACGAGCAGTACTTC.

This chain links TRBV5-6 with TRBJ1-6; no clear D. The CDR3 has 16 residues. CDR1 is SGHDT, CDR2 YYEEEE, per germline. V was trimmed by 2 bases and J by 5 bases, leaving 14 bases between them. Here the CDR3 reads CASSLPDSRNNSPLHF. The CDR3 region has the DNA TGTGCCAGCAGCTTACCGGACTCAAGGAATAATTCACCCCTCCACTTT.

This chain uses TRBV7-7 with TRBJ2-1; perhaps TRBD2 as D (5 bases). The CDR3 sequence is 12 residues long. Germline V gene lookup returns CDR1 SSHAT and CDR2 FNYEAQ (reference sequence). V lost 5 bases to trimming and J lost 9 bases, with 11 bases between them. The CDR3 DNA follows: TGTGCCAGCAGCAAACTAGGTCCTGAGCAGTTCTTC. Amino acids: CASSKLGPEQFF.

On this clone itself: Other DNA sequences within the sample encode an identical CDR3. This chain connects TRBV7-2 to TRBJ1-5, with 8 bases aligning to TRBD1. The CDR3 extends over 13 amino acids. With V trimmed by 8 bases and J by 4 bases, 4 bases remained unmatched. The germline V gene encodes CDR1 SGHTA and CDR2 FQGNSA. For the CDR3, the DNA is TGTGCCAGCTCGAACAGGGGGAATCAGCCCCAGCATTTT. Amino acids: CASSNRGNQPQHF.

The chain combines TRBV19 with TRBJ1-5; 7 nucleotides line up with TRBD1. The germline gives CDR1 LNHDA, CDR2 SQIVND (reference sequence). CDR3 size: 15 residues. Trimming took 7 bases from V and 5 from J; bases not matched to a gene: 11. The CDR3 region is CASMGRGFVDQPQHF. Written as DNA, the CDR3 is TGTGCCAGTATGGGCAGGGGGTTTGTCGATCAGCCCCAGCATTTT. Looking up the rest from reference TRBV19 and TRBJ1-5 gives the full variable domain: DGGITQSPKYLFRKEGQNVTLSCEQNLNHDAMYWYRQDPGQGLRLIYYSQIVNDFQKGDIAEGYSVSREKKESFPLTVTSAQKNPTAFYLCASMGRGFVDQPQHFGDGTRLSIL.

The chain links TRBV19 to TRBJ1-2; a possible D gene is TRBD1 (5 bases). Germline V gene lookup returns CDR1 LNHDA and CDR2 SQIVND (reference sequence). CDR3 length equals 13 residues. V was shortened by 3 bases and J by 3 bases, with 8 bases between the two germline ends. The CDR3 DNA reads TGTGCCAGTAGTATGCGGGGGGACTATGGCTACACCTTC. It encodes CASSMRGDYGYTF.

The rearrangement uses TRBV6-1 and TRBJ2-7; D possibly corresponds to TRBD2 (5 bases). Trimming removed 0 bases at V and 2 bases at J, with 5 bases between. The CDR3 totals 13 residues. CDR1 and CDR2 from the germline V gene are MNHNS and SASEGT. The CDR3 nucleotides are TGTGCCAGCAGTGAAGCGCGGGCCTACGAGCAGTACTTC. The encoded protein is CASSEARAYEQYF.

There are a few counts of this clone. Other DNA sequences in the same sample also yield this CDR3. The chain carries TRBV20-1 and TRBJ1-6, with a tentative D call TRBD1 (6 bases). This CDR3 is 11 amino acids long. V lost 6 bases and J lost 8, with 8 bases in between. CDR1 and CDR2 (germline): DFQATT, SNEGSKA (reference sequence). The CDR3 DNA sequence: TGCAGTGCGGGGGCCTATTCACCCCTCCACTTT. This encodes CSAGAYSPLHF.